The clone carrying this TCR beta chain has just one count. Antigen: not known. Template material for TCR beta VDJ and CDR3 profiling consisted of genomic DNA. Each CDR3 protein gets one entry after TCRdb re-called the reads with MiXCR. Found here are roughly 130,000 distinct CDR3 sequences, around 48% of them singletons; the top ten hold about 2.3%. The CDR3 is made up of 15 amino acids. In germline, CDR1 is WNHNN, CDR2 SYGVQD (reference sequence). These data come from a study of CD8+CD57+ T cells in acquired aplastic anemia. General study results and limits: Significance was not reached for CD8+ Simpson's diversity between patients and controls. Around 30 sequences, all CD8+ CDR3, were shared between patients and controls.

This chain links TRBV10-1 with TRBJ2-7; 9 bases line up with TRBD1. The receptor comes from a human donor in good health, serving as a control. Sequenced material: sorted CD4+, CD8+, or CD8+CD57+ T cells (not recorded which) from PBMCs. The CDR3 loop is CVISFPGQGTYEQYF. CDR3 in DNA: TGCGTTATTTCTTTTCCGGGACAGGGAACCTACGAGCAGTACTTC.